The clone carrying this T cell receptor beta chain was counted many times. The data derive from a study of T cell repertoires in cytomegalovirus infection. From the reads, TCRdb called clonotypes with MiXCR, one entry per CDR3 protein. Of roughly 320,000 distinct CDR3 sequences listed, around 9.6% were seen once; the top ten hold about 2.3%. This TCR came from a human donor in good health (CMV status not recorded). Some clones in this sample may be carry-over from other donors' samples. The sample was PBMCs.

CDR3: CASSVGASTDTQYF. CDR3 coding DNA: TGTGCCAGCAGCGTAGGTGCCAGCACAGATACGCAGTATTTT. V gene TRBV9 combines with J gene TRBJ2-3; D not resolved. Trimming cost V 0 bases and J 0 bases, with 5 bases left between them. This CDR3 has 14 amino acids. Germline loops: CDR1 SGDLS, CDR2 YYNGEE.